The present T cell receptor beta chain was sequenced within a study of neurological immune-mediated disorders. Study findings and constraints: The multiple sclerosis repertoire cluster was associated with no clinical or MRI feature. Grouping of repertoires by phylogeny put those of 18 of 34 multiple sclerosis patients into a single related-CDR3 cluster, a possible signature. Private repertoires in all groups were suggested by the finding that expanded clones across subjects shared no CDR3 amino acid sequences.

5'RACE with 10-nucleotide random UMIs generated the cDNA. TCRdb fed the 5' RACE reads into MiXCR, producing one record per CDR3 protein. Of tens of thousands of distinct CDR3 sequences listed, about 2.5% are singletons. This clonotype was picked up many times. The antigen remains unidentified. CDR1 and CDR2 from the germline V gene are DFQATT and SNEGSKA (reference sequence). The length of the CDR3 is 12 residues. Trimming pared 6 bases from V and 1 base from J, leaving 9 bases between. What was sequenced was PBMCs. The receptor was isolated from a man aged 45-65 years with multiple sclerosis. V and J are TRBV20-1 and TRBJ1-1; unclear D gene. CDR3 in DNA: TGCAGTGCCAGAAGTACGAACACTGAAGCTTTCTTT. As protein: CSARSTNTEAFF.